This is a list of T cell receptor beta chains from one sample in a study of T cell repertoires and Cas9 in healthy adults. Using immunoSEQ multiplex PCR, the repertoire was profiled, and TCRdb retains in-frame clones only, with some absent. This table has tens of thousands of clones, 91% appearing once. Sequenced: CD4+ effector T cells (CD127+, CD25-, CD137-, CD154-) from PBMCs; culture status not recorded. The receptors stem from a human donor in good health. The CDR3 runs from the conserved cysteine through the conserved F or W. A D gene is named only where the DNA matches it firmly. A row's size may be missing; if present it is once, few, many or a size class.

clone size,V gene,D gene,J gene,CDR3 DNA,CDR3 protein
-,TRBV11-3,-,TRBJ2-5,TGTGCCAGCAGCTTAGGGGCGGTTAGGGGTGCGGAGACCCAGTACTTC,CASSLGAVRGAETQYF
-,TRBV28,-,TRBJ1-1,TGTGCCAGCAGTTTGTGGGGGGTCGGCAGGATGAACACTGAAGCTTTCTTT,CASSLWGVGRMNTEAFF
-,TRBV6-5,-,TRBJ2-5,TGTGCCAGCAGTTACTCGTCGGGCCAGGGTGTGGAGACCCAGTACTTC,CASSYSSGQGVETQYF
-,TRBV18,-,TRBJ2-5,TGTGCCAGCTCACCCCAAGAGACCCAGTACTTC,CASSPQETQYF
-,TRBV5-4,-,TRBJ1-4,TGTGCCAGCAGCTTGGCCGAAAGCCGTAATGAAAAACTGTTTTTT,CASSLAESRNEKLFF
-,TRBV7-9,-,TRBJ2-7,TGTGCCAGCAGGGCCTTAAGGGGAGAAGTTAAGGACGAGCAGTACTTC,CASRALRGEVKDEQYF
-,TRBV4-2,-,TRBJ2-7,TGTGCCAGCAGCCCACCGGGACACTCCTACGAGCAGTACTTC,CASSPPGHSYEQYF
-,TRBV6-5,TRBD2,TRBJ2-3,TGTGCCAGCAGTTACGAGAGCGGGAGAAGTACAGATACGCAGTATTTT,CASSYESGRSTDTQYF
-,TRBV11-1,-,TRBJ1-1,TGTGCCAGCAGCTTAGAGGGCGGGGTCGCTGAAGCTTTCTTT,CASSLEGGVAEAFF
-,TRBV7-2,TRBD2,TRBJ2-7,TGTGCCAGCAGCATCGGACTAGCAGCGCAGTACTTC,CASSIGLAAQYF
-,TRBV9,-,TRBJ1-3,TGTGCCAGCAGCGTTGCGGGGCCTGGAAACACCATATATTTT,CASSVAGPGNTIYF
-,TRBV19,-,TRBJ1-2,TGTGCCAGTAGTATTGGAGGGTCTGGTCTCTATGGCTACACCTTC,CASSIGGSGLYGYTF
-,TRBV5-6,TRBD2,TRBJ2-3,TGTGCCAGCAGCTTGACTAGCGGGAGGAGCATCGAAACGCAGTATTTT,CASSLTSGRSIETQYF
-,TRBV9,-,TRBJ1-1,TGTGCCAGCAGCGTGGGGGAGGACACTGAAGCTTTCTTT,CASSVGEDTEAFF
-,TRBV6-6,-,TRBJ1-2,TGTGCCAGCAGCCTTAGATGGACAGCTAACTATGGCTACACCTTC,CASSLRWTANYGYTF
-,TRBV21-1,-,TRBJ1-1,TGTGCCAGCAGCGGAAAGGTGAGGGTAGGTAAAGGGGTGAACACTGAAGCTTTCTTT,CASSGKVRVGKGVNTEAFF
-,TRBV28,-,TRBJ1-2,TGTGCCAGCTCTCCGAAGAGCAGGGCTTCCTATGGCTACACCTTC,CASSPKSRASYGYTF
-,TRBV19,-,TRBJ1-2,TGTGCCAGTAGATCCAGTCAGGTGTTGGTCTATGGCTACACCTTC,CASRSSQVLVYGYTF
once,TRBV7-7,TRBD1,TRBJ1-1,TGTGCTAGCAGCTTAGACAGGGGCGGTGAAGCTTTCTTT,CASSLDRGGEAFF
-,TRBV7-9,-,TRBJ2-1,TGTGCCAGCAGCAGCCTTCAGGGACGATACAATGAGCAGTTCTTC,CASSSLQGRYNEQFF
-,TRBV20-1,-,TRBJ2-5,TGCAGTGCCGGGATGGGGGAGACCCAGTACTTC,CSAGMGETQYF
-,TRBV10-1,TRBD1,TRBJ2-3,TGCGCCAGCAGTGCGGGGACAGGGGGGTCCACAGATACGCAGTATTTT,CASSAGTGGSTDTQYF
-,TRBV5-1,-,TRBJ2-5,TGCGCCAGCAGCTTGGGTGTCGGGAACCAAGAGACCCAGTACTTC,CASSLGVGNQETQYF